This TCR beta chain was obtained from a study of response to subunit inactivated influenza vaccine. Study-level results: The authors proposed limited new T cell recruitment per seasonal influenza vaccination.

V dropped 6 bases and J dropped 5 bases, with 4 bases sitting between them. The CDR3 is made up of 11 amino acids. Each CDR3 protein gets one entry after TCRdb re-called the RT-PCR reads with MiXCR. The profile shows about 500,000 distinct CDR3 sequences, 16% of them singletons. This clonotype came up many times. Its matching antigen is unknown. Sequencing was performed on CD4+ T cells sorted from PBMCs, taken about 23 months after vaccination. The J gene is TRBJ2-2, the V gene TRBV12-3 or TRBV12-4; D is uncertain. This TCR was recovered from a man in his fifties or sixties who received an inactivated influenza vaccine. The CDR3: CASRSTGELFF. In nucleotides, the CDR3 is TGTGCCAGCAGGTCTACCGGGGAGCTGTTTTTT.